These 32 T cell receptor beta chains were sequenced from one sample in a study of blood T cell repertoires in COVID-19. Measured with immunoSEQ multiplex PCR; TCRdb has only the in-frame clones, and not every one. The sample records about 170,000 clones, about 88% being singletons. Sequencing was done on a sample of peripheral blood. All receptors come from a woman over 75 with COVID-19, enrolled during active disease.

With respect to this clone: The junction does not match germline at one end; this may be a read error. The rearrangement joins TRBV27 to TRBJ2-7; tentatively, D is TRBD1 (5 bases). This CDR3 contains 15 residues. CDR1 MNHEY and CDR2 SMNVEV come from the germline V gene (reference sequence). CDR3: CAGRRWGRKSYEQYF. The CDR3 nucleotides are TGTGCCGGCAGAAGGTGGGGCAGAAAGTCCTACGAGCAGTACTTC.

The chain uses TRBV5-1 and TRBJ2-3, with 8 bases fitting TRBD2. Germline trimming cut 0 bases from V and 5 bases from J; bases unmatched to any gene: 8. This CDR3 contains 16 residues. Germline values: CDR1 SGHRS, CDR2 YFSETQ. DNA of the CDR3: TGCGCCAGCAGCTTGGAGGGCGGGAGGAATGGAGATACGCAGTATTTT. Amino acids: CASSLEGGRNGDTQYF.

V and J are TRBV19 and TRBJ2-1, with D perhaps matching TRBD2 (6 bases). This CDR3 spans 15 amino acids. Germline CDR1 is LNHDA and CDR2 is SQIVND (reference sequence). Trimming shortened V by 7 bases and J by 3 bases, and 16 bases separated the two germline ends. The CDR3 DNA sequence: TGTGCCAGTAAAGAGGGACTGGGGAACTACAATGAGCAGTTCTTC. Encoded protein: CASKEGLGNYNEQFF. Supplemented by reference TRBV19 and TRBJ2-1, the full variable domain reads DGGITQSPKYLFRKEGQNVTLSCEQNLNHDAMYWYRQDPGQGLRLIYYSQIVNDFQKGDIAEGYSVSREKKESFPLTVTSAQKNPTAFYLCASKEGLGNYNEQFFGPGTRLTVL.

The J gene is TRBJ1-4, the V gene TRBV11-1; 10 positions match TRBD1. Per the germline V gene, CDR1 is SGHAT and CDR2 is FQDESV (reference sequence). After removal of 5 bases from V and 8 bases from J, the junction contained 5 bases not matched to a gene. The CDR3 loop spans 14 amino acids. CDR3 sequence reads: CASSPGQGREKLFF. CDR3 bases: TGTGCCAGCAGCCCGGGACAGGGGAGAGAAAAACTGTTTTTT.

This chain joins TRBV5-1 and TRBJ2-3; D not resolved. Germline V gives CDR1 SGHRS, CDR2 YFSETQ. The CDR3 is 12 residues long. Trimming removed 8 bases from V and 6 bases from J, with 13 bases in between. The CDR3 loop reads CASRSTGDTQYF. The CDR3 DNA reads TGCGCCAGTCGAAGTACCGGGGATACGCAGTATTTT. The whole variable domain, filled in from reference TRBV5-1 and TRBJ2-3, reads KAGVTQTPRYLIKTRGQQVTLSCSPISGHRSVSWYQQTPGQGLQFLFEYFSETQRNKGNFPGRFSGRQFSNSRSEMNVSTLELGDSALYLCASRSTGDTQYFGPGTRLTVL.

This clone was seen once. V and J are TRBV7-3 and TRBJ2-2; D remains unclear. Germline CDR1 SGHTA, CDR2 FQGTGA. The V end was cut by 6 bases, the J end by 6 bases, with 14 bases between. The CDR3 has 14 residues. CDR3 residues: CASRADYTAGELFF. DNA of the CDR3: TGTGCCAGCAGGGCGGATTATACCGCCGGGGAGCTGTTTTTT.

The CDR3 bases are TGTGCCAGCAGCGCCTGGGGGCAGGGAGATGGCTACACCTTC. Translated, it gives CASSAWGQGDGYTF. The chain links TRBV7-9 to TRBJ1-2, with D possibly being TRBD1 (6 bases). The V end lost 5 bases, the J end lost 6 bases, and 16 bases lay between the germline ends. CDR3 size: 14 residues. Per germline, CDR1 SEHNR and CDR2 FQNEAQ (reference sequence).

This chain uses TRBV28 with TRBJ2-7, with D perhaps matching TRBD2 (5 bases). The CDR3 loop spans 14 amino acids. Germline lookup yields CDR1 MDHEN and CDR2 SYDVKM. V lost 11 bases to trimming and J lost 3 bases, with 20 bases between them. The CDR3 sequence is CAAAPSSSYYEQYF. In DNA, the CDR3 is TGTGCCGCTGCCCCATCTAGCTCTTACTACGAGCAGTACTTC.

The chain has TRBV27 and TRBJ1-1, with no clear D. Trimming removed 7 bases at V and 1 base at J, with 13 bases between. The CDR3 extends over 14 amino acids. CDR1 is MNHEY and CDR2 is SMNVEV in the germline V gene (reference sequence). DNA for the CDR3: TGTGCCAGCAATATCCTGGGCCCGAACACTGAAGCTTTCTTT. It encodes CASNILGPNTEAFF.

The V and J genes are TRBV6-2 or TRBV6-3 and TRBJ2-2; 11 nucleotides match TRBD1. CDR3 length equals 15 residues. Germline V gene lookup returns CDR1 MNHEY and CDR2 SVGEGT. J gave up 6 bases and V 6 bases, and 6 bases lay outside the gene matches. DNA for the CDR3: TGTGCCAGCAGCCCCGGACAGGGGGCGGCCGGGGAGCTGTTTTTT. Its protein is CASSPGQGAAGELFF.

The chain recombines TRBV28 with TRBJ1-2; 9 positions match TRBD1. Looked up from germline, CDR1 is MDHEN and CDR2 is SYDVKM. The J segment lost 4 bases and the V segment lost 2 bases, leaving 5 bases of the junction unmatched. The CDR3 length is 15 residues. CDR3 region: CASSLLQGAGYGYTF. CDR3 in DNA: TGTGCCAGCAGTTTACTACAGGGGGCGGGCTATGGCTACACCTTC.

The CDR3: CASSLKTSGRAGADTQYF. The DNA for the CDR3 is TGCGCCAGCAGCTTGAAGACTAGCGGGAGGGCCGGGGCGGATACGCAGTATTTT. V is TRBV5-1 and J is TRBJ2-3; TRBD2 agrees at 14 bases. J gave up 6 bases and V 1 base, and 10 bases lay outside the gene matches. Germline CDR1 reads SGHRS; CDR2 reads YFSETQ. The CDR3 loop spans 18 amino acids. Looking up the rest from reference TRBV5-1 and TRBJ2-3 gives the full variable domain: KAGVTQTPRYLIKTRGQQVTLSCSPISGHRSVSWYQQTPGQGLQFLFEYFSETQRNKGNFPGRFSGRQFSNSRSEMNVSTLELGDSALYLCASSLKTSGRAGADTQYFGPGTRLTVL.

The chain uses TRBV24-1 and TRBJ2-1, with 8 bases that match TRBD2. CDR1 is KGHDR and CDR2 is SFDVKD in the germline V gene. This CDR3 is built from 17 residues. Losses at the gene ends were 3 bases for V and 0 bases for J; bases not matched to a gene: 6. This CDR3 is CATSDPPSGSSYNEQFF. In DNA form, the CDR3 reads TGTGCCACCAGTGATCCGCCCAGCGGGAGCTCCTACAATGAGCAGTTCTTC.

The CDR3, as DNA: TGTGCCAGCAGCTTGTCCAGGGCTAGCAATCAGCCCCAGCATTTT. As protein: CASSLSRASNQPQHF. The V gene is TRBV5-6, the J gene TRBJ1-5, with TRBD1 as a possible D gene (5 bases). This CDR3 is 15 amino acids long. Per germline, CDR1 SGHDT and CDR2 YYEEEE. V was cut by 1 base and J by 0 bases, with 8 bases left in between. The whole variable domain, filled in from reference TRBV5-6 and TRBJ1-5, reads DAGVTQSPTHLIKTRGQQVTLRCSPKSGHDTVSWYQQALGQGPQFIFQYYEEEERQRGNFPDRFSGHQFPNYSSELNVNALLLGDSALYLCASSLSRASNQPQHFGDGTRLSIL.

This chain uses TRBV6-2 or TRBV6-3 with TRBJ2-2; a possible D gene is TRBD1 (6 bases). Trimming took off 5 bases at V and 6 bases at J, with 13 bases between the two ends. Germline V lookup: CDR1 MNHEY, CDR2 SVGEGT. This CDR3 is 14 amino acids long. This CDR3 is CASSVGTISGELFF. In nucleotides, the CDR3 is TGTGCCAGCAGTGTCGGGACAATCTCCGGGGAGCTGTTTTTT.

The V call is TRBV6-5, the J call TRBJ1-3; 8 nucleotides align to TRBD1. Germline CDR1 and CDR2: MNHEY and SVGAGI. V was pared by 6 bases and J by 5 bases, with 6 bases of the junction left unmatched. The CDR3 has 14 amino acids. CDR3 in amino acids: CASRRTGLRNTIYF. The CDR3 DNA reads TGTGCCAGCAGACGGACAGGGTTGAGAAACACCATATATTTT.

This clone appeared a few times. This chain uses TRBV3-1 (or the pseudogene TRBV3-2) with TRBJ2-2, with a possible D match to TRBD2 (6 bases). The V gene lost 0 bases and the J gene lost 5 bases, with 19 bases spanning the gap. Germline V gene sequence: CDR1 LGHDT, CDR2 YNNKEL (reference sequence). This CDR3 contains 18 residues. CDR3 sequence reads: CASSQDVRGRRGTGELFF. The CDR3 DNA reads TGTGCCAGCAGCCAAGACGTCCGGGGCCGGAGGGGTACCGGGGAGCTGTTTTTT.

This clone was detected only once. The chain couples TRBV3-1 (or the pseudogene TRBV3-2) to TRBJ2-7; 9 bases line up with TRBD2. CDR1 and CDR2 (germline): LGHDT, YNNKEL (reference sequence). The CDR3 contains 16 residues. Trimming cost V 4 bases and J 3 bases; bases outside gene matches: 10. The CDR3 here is CASSRRLGSGSYEQYF. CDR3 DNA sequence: TGTGCCAGCAGCCGGCGACTAGGTAGCGGGAGCTACGAGCAGTACTTC.

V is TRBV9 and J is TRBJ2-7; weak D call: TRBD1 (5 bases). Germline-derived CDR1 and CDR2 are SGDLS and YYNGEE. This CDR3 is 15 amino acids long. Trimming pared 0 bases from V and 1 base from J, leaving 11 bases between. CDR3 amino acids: CASSVDDSPSYEQYF. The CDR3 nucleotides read TGTGCCAGCAGCGTAGATGACAGTCCTTCCTACGAGCAGTACTTC.

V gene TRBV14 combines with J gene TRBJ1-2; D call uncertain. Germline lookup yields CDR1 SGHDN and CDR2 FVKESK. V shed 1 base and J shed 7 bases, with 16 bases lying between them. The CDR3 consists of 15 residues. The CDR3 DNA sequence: TGTGCCAGCAGCCAAGGTTGGAGTTTAACTGGTGGCTACACCTTC. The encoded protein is CASSQGWSLTGGYTF.

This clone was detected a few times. This CDR3 reads CASSLQEQGQPQHF. The CDR3 bases are TGTGCCAGCAGCTTGCAGGAACAGGGGCAGCCCCAGCATTTT. V and J are TRBV7-9 and TRBJ1-5, with TRBD1 matching over 7 bases. Germline CDR1 is SEHNR and CDR2 is FQNEAQ (reference sequence). CDR3 length: 14 amino acids. The V gene end was trimmed by 3 bases and the J gene end by 7 bases; junction bases not matched to a gene: 6.

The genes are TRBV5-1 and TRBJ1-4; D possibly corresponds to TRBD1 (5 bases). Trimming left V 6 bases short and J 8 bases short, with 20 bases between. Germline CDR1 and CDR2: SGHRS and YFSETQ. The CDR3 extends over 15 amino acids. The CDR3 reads CASTATGTQGEKLFF. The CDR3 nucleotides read TGCGCCAGCACCGCAACCGGGACTCAAGGGGAAAAACTGTTTTTT.

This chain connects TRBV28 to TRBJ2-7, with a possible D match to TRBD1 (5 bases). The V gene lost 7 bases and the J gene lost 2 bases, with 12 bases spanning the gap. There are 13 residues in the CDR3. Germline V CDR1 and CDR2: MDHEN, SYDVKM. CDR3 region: CASTLGATYEQYF. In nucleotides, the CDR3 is TGTGCCAGCACCCTTGGGGCCACCTACGAGCAGTACTTC.

CDR3 DNA: TGTGCCAGCAGTTTGGGACTAGCGGGAGAGGATGAGCAGTTCTTC. Residues: CASSLGLAGEDEQFF. The rearrangement uses TRBV6-2 or TRBV6-3 and TRBJ2-1; TRBD2 agrees at 14 bases. This CDR3 spans 15 amino acids. V lost 4 bases and J lost 8; bases outside the gene matches: 4. CDR1 and CDR2 from the germline V gene are MNHEY and SVGEGT.

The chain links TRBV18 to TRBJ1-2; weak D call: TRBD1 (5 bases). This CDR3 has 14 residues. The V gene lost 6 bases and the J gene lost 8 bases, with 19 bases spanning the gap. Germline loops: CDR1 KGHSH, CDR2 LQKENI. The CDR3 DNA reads TGTGCCAGCTCCCCCGGAGGGGTGAAAATAGGCTACACCTTC. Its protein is CASSPGGVKIGYTF. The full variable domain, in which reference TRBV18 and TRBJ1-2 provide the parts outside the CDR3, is NAGVMQNPRHLVRRRGQEARLRCSPMKGHSHVYWYRQLPEEGLKFMVYLQKENIIDESGMPKERFSAEFPKEGPSILRIQQVVRGDSAAYFCASSPGGVKIGYTFGSGTRLTVV.

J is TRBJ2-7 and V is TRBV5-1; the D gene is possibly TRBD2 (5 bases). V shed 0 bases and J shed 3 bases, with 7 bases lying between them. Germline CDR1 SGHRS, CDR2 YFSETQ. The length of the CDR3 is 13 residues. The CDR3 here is CASSLGAGYEQYF. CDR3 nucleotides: TGCGCCAGCAGCTTGGGGGCGGGCTACGAGCAGTACTTC.

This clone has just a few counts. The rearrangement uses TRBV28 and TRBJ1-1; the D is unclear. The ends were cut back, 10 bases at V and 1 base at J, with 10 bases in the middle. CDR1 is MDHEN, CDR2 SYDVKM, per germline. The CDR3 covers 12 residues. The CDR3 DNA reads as TGTGCCACCCAGAGGGCGAACACTGAAGCTTTCTTT. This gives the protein CATQRANTEAFF.

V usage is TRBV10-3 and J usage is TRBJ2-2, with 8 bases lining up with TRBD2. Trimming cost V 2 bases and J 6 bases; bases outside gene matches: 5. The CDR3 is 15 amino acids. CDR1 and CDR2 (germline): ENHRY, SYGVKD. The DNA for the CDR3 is TGTGCCATCAGTGAGCAACCGGGACTAGCCGGGGAGCTGTTTTTT. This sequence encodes CAISEQPGLAGELFF.

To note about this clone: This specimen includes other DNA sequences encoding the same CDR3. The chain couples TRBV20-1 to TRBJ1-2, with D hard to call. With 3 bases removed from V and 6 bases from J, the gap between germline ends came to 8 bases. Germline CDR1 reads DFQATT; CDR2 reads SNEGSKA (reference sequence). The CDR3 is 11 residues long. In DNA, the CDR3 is TGCAGTGCTAGGCCGCCAGATGGCTACACCTTC. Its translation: CSARPPDGYTF.

CDR3 sequence (DNA): TGTGCCAGCAGCTTAATGGGGGCCCAGCCCGACTATGGCTACACCTTC. This gives the protein CASSLMGAQPDYGYTF. This chain links TRBV7-3 with TRBJ1-2; weak D call: TRBD1 (6 bases). Germline-derived CDR1 and CDR2 are SGHTA and FQGTGA. Trimming stripped 1 base from V and 3 bases from J, with 15 bases between. This CDR3 contains 16 residues.

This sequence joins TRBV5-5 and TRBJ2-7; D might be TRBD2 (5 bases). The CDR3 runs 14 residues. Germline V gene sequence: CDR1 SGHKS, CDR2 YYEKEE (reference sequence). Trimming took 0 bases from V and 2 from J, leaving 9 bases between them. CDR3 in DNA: TGTGCCAGCAGCTTGGTACTAGAGACCTACGAGCAGTACTTC. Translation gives CASSLVLETYEQYF.

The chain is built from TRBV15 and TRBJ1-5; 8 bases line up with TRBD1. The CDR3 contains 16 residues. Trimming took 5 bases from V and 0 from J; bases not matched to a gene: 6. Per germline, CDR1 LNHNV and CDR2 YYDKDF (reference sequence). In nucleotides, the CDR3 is TGTGCCACCAGCTTACGACAGGGGTATAGCAATCAGCCCCAGCATTTT. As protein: CATSLRQGYSNQPQHF.